Each of the 18 T cell receptor beta chains below was sequenced from the same sample in a study of cytomegalovirus exposure and HLA in healthy donors. The PCR used 60 Vbeta and 13 Jbeta primers. Using immunoSEQ multiplex PCR, the repertoire was profiled, and TCRdb retains in-frame clones only, with some absent. Of 200,000 to 250,000 clones listed, 78% are singletons. Sequencing was performed on PBMCs. All receptors come from a male donor in good health and CMV-seronegative.

The chain has TRBV27 and TRBJ2-7, with D unresolved. The CDR3 runs 8 residues. The V gene's germline CDR1 is MNHEY and CDR2 SMNVEV (reference sequence). CDR3 in amino acids: CASSLPPV. The CDR3 region has the DNA TGTGCCAGCAGTTTACCCCCCGTC.

This chain connects TRBV11-2 to TRBJ1-2; maybe TRBD1 (6 bases). V lost 8 bases and J 3 bases, leaving 10 bases between the germline ends. The germline gives CDR1 SGHAT, CDR2 FQNNGV. This CDR3 comprises 12 residues. The CDR3 sequence is CASGGADYGYTF. The CDR3 coding sequence is TGTGCCAGCGGGGGCGCAGACTATGGCTACACCTTC.

The rearrangement joins TRBV18 to TRBJ2-5, with D tentatively TRBD1 (7 bases). The CDR3 loop spans 15 amino acids. CDR1 is KGHSH, CDR2 LQKENI, per germline. V shed 3 bases and J shed 2 bases, with 13 bases lying between them. The CDR3 DNA sequence: TGTGCCAGCTCACCGGCACAGGGGACTCAAGAGACCCAGTACTTC. Amino acids: CASSPAQGTQETQYF.

The chain combines TRBV28 with TRBJ1-4; D is ambiguous. CDR3 length: 14 amino acids. Germline V gene data show CDR1 as MDHEN and CDR2 as SYDVKM. V lost 8 bases to trimming and J lost 8 bases, with 18 bases between them. The CDR3 DNA follows: TGTGCCAGCCTACCGACAAAATTTGGGGAAAAACTGTTTTTT. Protein sequence: CASLPTKFGEKLFF.

This sequence joins TRBV11-2 and TRBJ2-7, with TRBD1 as a possible D gene (6 bases). CDR3 length: 14 amino acids. Deletions cut 6 bases from V and 0 bases from J, with 12 bases between. CDR1 is SGHAT and CDR2 is FQNNGV in the germline V gene. CDR3 nucleotides: TGTGCCAGCAGACCGGGACATAGCTCCTACGAGCAGTACTTC. It yields the protein CASRPGHSSYEQYF.

As concerns this clone: The germline gene is not matched at one end of the junction; a read error may be the cause. This sequence joins TRBV7-6 and TRBJ2-7; 7 nucleotides line up with TRBD1. The CDR3 has 15 amino acids. Germline CDR1 and CDR2: SGHVS and FNYEAQ. The CDR3 nucleotides read TGTGCCAACAGCTTAGGGTCCCGGGGACAGTACGAGCAGTACTTC. Translated: CANSLGSRGQYEQYF.

The CDR3 nucleotides read TGTGCCAGCGCGGAGAGCGGGTTGTACGAGCAGTACTTC. Translating gives CASAESGLYEQYF. The chain links TRBV7-2 to TRBJ2-7; a possible D gene is TRBD2 (6 bases). Germline lookup yields CDR1 SGHTA and CDR2 FQGNSA. The CDR3 covers 13 residues. Trimming stripped 8 bases from V and 4 bases from J, with 15 bases between.

CDR3 in DNA: TGCGCCAGCAGCCAAGGACAGGGGCTTAACTACGAGCAGTACTTC. This codes for CASSQGQGLNYEQYF. The rearrangement uses TRBV5-1 and TRBJ2-7; 9 bases agree with TRBD1. The CDR3 contains 15 residues. Germline assignment: CDR1 SGHRS and CDR2 YFSETQ. The J segment lost 3 bases and the V segment lost 4 bases, leaving 8 bases of the junction unmatched.

J is TRBJ2-7 and V is TRBV7-2; the D is unclear. CDR3 length equals 14 residues. Between the trimmed V and J ends, which lost 1 base and 6 bases, there was a span of 13 bases. Germline V lookup: CDR1 SGHTA, CDR2 FQGNSA. The CDR3 DNA is TGTGCCAGCAGCTTAGGGCAGATTTACCGCGAGCAGTACTTC. This sequence encodes CASSLGQIYREQYF.

This clone was seen a few times. The chain couples TRBV5-6 to TRBJ1-4, with D perhaps matching TRBD1 (5 bases). The CDR3 spans 14 residues. Per germline, CDR1 SGHDT and CDR2 YYEEEE. With 2 bases removed from V and 6 bases from J, the gap between germline ends came to 11 bases. The CDR3 region is CASSFREGYEKLFF. The CDR3 bases are TGTGCCAGCAGCTTTCGGGAGGGGTATGAAAAACTGTTTTTT.

A single count supports this clone. The rearrangement uses TRBV2 and TRBJ2-5, with D maybe TRBD2 (5 bases). Germline CDR1 is SNHLY and CDR2 is FYNNEI. V was clipped by 6 bases and J by 8 bases, with 22 bases between them. The CDR3 has 15 amino acids. The DNA for the CDR3 is TGTGCCAGCAGGCCGGCAGGCCAGCTAGCTACTACCCAGTACTTC. It encodes CASRPAGQLATTQYF.

This clone has more than one count but fewer than ten. CDR3 DNA: TGTGCCAGCAGCTTCAGGGAATTGAACACTGAAGCTTTCTTT. Its translation: CASSFRELNTEAFF. The J gene is TRBJ1-1, the V gene TRBV7-9; the D gene is possibly TRBD1 (5 bases). The CDR3 is 14 amino acids. V was trimmed by 3 bases and J by 0 bases, leaving 8 bases between them. The germline V gene encodes CDR1 SEHNR and CDR2 FQNEAQ (reference sequence).

The rearrangement uses TRBV28 and TRBJ2-1, with 7 bases lining up with TRBD2. The CDR3 contains 15 residues. Germline V CDR1 and CDR2: MDHEN, SYDVKM. After removal of 5 bases from V and 1 base from J, the junction contained 5 bases not matched to a gene. The CDR3 DNA follows: TGTGCCAGCAGTGGTCAGGGAGGGTCCTACAATGAGCAGTTCTTC. Its translation is CASSGQGGSYNEQFF.

This sequence joins TRBV5-6 and TRBJ2-7, with a tentative D call TRBD2 (5 bases). CDR1 is SGHDT, CDR2 YYEEEE, per germline. V was trimmed by 3 bases and J by 6 bases, leaving 19 bases between them. The CDR3 spans 15 residues. The CDR3 sequence is CASSWSGLWSLEQYF. The CDR3 DNA follows: TGTGCCAGCAGCTGGAGCGGTTTGTGGAGTCTCGAGCAGTACTTC. The variable domain in full, completed from reference TRBV5-6 and TRBJ2-7, reads DAGVTQSPTHLIKTRGQQVTLRCSPKSGHDTVSWYQQALGQGPQFIFQYYEEEERQRGNFPDRFSGHQFPNYSSELNVNALLLGDSALYLCASSWSGLWSLEQYFGPGTRLTVT.

The chain recombines TRBV5-4 with TRBJ2-7; 9 bases map to TRBD2. V lost 0 bases, J lost 5 bases, and 9 bases stayed unmatched. CDR1 is SGHNT, CDR2 YYREEE, per germline (reference sequence). The CDR3 is 16 amino acids. CDR3 nucleotides: TGTGCCAGCAGCTTGGAACCCAGCGGGAGGTTCAACGAGCAGTACTTC. It encodes CASSLEPSGRFNEQYF.

This chain connects TRBV19 to TRBJ1-5, with 7 nucleotides matching TRBD1. Germline V gives CDR1 LNHDA, CDR2 SQIVND (reference sequence). V lost 6 bases and J lost 4; bases outside the gene matches: 21. This CDR3 is built from 19 residues. The CDR3 spells CASSQQGRGSSQRNQPQHF. The CDR3 coding sequence is TGTGCCAGTAGCCAGCAGGGCAGGGGGTCCTCCCAGAGGAATCAGCCCCAGCATTTT.

The chain has TRBV19 and TRBJ2-3, with TRBD2 identical over 10 bases. The CDR3 is 14 residues long. CDR1 and CDR2 from the germline V gene are LNHDA and SQIVND (reference sequence). Losses at the gene ends were 3 bases for V and 6 bases for J; bases not matched to a gene: 3. This chain's CDR3 is CASSISSGSDTQYF. The CDR3 nucleotides are TGTGCCAGTAGTATTTCTAGCGGGAGTGATACGCAGTATTTT.

The chain employs TRBV27 and TRBJ2-1; D remains unclear. Germline V gene lookup returns CDR1 MNHEY and CDR2 SMNVEV (reference sequence). V was clipped by 6 bases and J by 0 bases, with 6 bases between them. CDR3 length: 13 amino acids. This chain's CDR3 is CASSYGSYNEQFF. CDR3 DNA sequence: TGTGCCAGCAGCTATGGCTCCTACAATGAGCAGTTCTTC.